This T cell receptor (beta chain) was retrieved from a study of blood T cells in healthy people across ages. Notes on the study in general: Lack of knowledge of donor CMV status possibly confounded expanded clonotype changes.

A remark on this clonotype: Its target is not known.

The use of a sample-barcoded 5' primer and a J-beta primer mix characterized a second PCR of about 7 to 12 cycles. TCRdb passed the 5' RACE reads through MiXCR, listing each CDR3 protein once. The sample carries about 1.1 million distinct CDR3 sequences, approximately 38% recorded once. The CDR3 consists of 16 residues. The V segment lost 1 base and the J segment 4 bases; nucleotides outside the gene matches: 4. The V gene's germline CDR1 is SGHRS and CDR2 YFSETQ. The source material was blood. This chain uses TRBV5-1 with TRBJ2-3, with 12 nucleotides matching TRBD2. The receptor's source is a man in his late teens or twenties in good health. In nucleotides, the CDR3 is TGCGCCAGCAGCTTGAACCTAGCGGGGGGGCCAGATACGCAGTATTTT. It is translated as CASSLNLAGGPDTQYF.